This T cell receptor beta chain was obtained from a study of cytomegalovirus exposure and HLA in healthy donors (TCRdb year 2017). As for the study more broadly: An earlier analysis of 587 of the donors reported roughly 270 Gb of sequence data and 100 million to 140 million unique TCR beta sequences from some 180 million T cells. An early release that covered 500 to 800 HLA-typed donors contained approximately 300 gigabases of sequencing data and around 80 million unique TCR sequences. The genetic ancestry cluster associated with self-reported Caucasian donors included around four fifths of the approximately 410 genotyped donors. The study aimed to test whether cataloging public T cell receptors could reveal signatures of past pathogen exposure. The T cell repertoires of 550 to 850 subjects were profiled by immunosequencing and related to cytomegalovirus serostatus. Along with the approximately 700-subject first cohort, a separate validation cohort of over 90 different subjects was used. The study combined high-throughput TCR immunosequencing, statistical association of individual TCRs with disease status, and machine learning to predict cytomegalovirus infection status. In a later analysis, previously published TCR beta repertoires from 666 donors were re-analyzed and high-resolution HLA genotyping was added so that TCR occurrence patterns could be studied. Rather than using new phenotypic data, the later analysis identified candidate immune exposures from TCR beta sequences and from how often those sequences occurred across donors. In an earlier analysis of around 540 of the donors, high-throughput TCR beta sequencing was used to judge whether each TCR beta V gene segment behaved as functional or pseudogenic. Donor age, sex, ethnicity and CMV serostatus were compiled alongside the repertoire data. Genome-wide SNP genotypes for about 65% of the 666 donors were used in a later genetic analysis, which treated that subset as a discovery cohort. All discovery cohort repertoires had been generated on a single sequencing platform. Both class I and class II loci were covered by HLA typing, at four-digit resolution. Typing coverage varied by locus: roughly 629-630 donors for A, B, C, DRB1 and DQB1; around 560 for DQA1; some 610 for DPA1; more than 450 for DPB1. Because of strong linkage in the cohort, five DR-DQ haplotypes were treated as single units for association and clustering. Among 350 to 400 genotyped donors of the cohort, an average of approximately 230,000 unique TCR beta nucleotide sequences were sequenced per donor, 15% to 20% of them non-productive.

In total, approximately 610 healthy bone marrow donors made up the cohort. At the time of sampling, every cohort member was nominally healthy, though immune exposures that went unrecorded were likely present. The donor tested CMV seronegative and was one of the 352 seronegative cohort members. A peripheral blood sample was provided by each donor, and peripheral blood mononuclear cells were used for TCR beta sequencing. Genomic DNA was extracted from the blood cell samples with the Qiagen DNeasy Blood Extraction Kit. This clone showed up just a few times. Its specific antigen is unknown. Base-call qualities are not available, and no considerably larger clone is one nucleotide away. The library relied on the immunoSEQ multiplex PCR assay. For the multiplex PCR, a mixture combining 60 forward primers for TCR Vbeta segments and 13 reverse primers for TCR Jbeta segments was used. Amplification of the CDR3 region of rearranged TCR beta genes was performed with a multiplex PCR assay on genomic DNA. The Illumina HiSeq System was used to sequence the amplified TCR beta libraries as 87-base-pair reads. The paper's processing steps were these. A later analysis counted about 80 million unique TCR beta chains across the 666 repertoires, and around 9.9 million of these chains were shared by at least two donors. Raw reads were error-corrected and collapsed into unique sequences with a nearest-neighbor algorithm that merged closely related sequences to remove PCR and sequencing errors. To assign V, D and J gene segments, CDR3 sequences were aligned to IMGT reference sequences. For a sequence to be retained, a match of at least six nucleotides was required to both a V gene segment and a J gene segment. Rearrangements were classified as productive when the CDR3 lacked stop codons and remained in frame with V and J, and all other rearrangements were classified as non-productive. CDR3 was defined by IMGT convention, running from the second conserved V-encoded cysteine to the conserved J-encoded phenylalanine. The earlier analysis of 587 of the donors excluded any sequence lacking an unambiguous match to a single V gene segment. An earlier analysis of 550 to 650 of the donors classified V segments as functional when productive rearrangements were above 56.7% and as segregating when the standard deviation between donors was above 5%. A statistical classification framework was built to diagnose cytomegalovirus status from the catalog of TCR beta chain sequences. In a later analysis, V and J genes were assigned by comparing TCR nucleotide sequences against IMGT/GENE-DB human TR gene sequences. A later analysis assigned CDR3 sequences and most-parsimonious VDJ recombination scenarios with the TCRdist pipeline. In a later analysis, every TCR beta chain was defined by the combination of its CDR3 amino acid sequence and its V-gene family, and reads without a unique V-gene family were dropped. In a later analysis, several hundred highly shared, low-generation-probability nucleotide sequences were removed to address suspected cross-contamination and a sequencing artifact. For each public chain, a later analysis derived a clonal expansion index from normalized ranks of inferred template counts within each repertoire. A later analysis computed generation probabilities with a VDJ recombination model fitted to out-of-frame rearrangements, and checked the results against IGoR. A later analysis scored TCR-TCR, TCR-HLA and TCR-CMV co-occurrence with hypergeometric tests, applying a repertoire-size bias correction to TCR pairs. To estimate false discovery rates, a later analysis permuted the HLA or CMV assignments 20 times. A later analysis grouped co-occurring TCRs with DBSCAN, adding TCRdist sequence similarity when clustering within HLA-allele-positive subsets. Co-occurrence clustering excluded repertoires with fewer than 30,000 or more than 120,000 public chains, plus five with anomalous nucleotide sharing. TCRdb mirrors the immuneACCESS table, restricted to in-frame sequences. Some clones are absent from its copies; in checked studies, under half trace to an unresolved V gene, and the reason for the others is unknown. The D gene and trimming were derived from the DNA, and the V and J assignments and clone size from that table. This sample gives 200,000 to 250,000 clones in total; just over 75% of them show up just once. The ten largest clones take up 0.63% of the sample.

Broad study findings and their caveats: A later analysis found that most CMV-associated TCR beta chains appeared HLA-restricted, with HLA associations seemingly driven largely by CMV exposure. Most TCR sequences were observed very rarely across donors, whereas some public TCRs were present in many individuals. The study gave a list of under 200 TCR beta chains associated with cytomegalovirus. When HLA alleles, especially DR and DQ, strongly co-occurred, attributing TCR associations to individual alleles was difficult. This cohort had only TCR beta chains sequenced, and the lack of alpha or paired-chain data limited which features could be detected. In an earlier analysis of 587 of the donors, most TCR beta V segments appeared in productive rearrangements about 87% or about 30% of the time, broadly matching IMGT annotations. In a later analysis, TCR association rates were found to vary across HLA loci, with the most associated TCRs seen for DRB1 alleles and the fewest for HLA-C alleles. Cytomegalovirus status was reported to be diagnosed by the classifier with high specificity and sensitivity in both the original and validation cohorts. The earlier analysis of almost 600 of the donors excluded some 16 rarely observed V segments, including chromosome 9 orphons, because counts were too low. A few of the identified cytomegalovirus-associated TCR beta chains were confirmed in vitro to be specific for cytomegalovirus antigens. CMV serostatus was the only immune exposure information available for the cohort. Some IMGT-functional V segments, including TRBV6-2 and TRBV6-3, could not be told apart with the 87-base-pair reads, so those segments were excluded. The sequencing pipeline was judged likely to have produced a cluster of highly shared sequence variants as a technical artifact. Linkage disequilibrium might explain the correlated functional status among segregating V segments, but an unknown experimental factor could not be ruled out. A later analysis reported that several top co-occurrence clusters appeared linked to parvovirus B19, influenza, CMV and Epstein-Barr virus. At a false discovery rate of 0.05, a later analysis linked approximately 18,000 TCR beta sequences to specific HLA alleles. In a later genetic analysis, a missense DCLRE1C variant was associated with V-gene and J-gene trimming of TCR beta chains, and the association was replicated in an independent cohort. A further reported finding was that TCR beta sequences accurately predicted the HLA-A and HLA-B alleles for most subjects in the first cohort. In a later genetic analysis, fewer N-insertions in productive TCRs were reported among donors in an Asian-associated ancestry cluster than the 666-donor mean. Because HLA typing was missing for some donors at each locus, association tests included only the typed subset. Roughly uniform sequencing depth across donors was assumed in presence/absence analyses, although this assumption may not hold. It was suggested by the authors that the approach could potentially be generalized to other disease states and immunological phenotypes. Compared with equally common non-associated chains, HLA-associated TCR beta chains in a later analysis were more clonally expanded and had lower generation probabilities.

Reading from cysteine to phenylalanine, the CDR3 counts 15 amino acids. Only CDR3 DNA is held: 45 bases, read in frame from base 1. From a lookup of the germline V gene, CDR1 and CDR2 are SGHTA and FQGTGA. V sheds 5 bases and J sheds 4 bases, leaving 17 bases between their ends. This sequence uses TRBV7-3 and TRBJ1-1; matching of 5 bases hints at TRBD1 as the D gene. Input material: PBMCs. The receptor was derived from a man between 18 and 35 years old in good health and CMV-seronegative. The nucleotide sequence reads TGTGCCAGCAGCCAACACGACGGGGGAGTCACTGAAGCTTTCTTT. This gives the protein CASSQHDGGVTEAFF.